The clone carrying this TCR beta chain has just a few counts. The antigen remains undetermined. The sample comes from a study of response to subunit inactivated influenza vaccine. Study outcomes and limitations: The authors proposed limited new T cell recruitment per seasonal influenza vaccination.

TCRdb reprocessed the RT-PCR reads via MiXCR and lists one record per CDR3 protein. The sample consists of 710,000 or so distinct CDR3 sequences, about 15% of them appearing once. The V end was cut by 2 bases, the J end by 1 base, with 17 bases between. The germline V gene has CDR1 SGHAT and CDR2 FQNNGV. The CDR3 extends over 17 amino acids. This chain uses TRBV11-2 with TRBJ1-2; D remains ambiguous. The clonotype comes from a man aged 50 to 60 who received an inactivated influenza vaccine. Specimen: PBMCs from blood, collected approximately 12 days after vaccination. CDR3 region: CASSLSANRAGNYGYTF. As DNA, the CDR3 is TGTGCCAGCAGCTTATCGGCCAATCGGGCTGGTAACTATGGCTACACCTTC. Full variable domain (remainder filled in from reference TRBV11-2 and TRBJ1-2): EAGVAQSPRYKIIEKRQSVAFWCNPISGHATLYWYQQILGQGPKLLIQFQNNGVVDDSQLPKDRFSAERLKGVDSTLKIQPAKLEDSAVYLCASSLSANRAGNYGYTFGSGTRLTVV.